The rows below give T cell receptor beta chains drawn from one sample of a study of shared T cell receptors in the human thymus. Generated by immunoSEQ multiplex PCR, the TCRdb table keeps only in-frame clones and is missing some. The repertoire holds fewer than 700,000 clones, 88% seen once, with about 0.01% in the top ten. These same data were also listed under a study on human thymus T cells.

Sequences were obtained from thymocytes. All receptors come from a boy less than two years old with a congenital heart defect. CDR3s include the opening cysteine and the closing phenylalanine or tryptophan. A D gene is named only where the DNA matches it firmly. The listing skips clone size in some rows; elsewhere it reads once, few, many or a size class.

v_gene	d_gene	j_gene	abundance	len	CDR3nt	CDR3aa
TRBV4-3	TRBD2	TRBJ2-5	NA	16	TGCGCCAGCAGCCAAGAGGCGCGGGAGCGATGGAAGACCCAGTACTTC	CASSQEARERWKTQYF
TRBV9	NA	TRBJ2-1	NA	16	TGTGCCAGCAGCCCCCCAGCGGAGGGCTCCTACAATGAGCAGTTCTTC	CASSPPAEGSYNEQFF
TRBV27	TRBD1	TRBJ2-7	NA	14	TGTGCCAGCATTATTAGACAGGGACCCTACGAGCAGTACTTC	CASIIRQGPYEQYF
TRBV30	TRBD1	TRBJ1-5	NA	14	TGTGCCTACAGACAGGGACGGGGTAATCAGCCCCAGCATTTT	CAYRQGRGNQPQHF
TRBV7-2	NA	TRBJ2-1	NA	14	TGTGCCAGTCGGTGGAACGAGGACTACAATGAGCAGTTCTTC	CASRWNEDYNEQFF
TRBV4-2	TRBD2	TRBJ2-7	NA	19	TGTGCCAGCAGCCAAGACGGATCCCGGGAGGGATTGAGCTCCTACGAGCAGTACTTC	CASSQDGSREGLSSYEQYF
TRBV7-9	TRBD2	TRBJ2-7	few	17	TGTGCCAGCAGCTTAGCCAAGGGACTAGCGGGAGGCTACGAGCAGTACTTC	CASSLAKGLAGGYEQYF
TRBV10-3	TRBD2	TRBJ2-6	NA	17	TGTGCCATCAGCCAGACTAGCGGGAGATCTGGGGCCAACGTCCTGACTTTC	CAISQTSGRSGANVLTF
TRBV18	TRBD2	TRBJ2-5	NA	16	TGTGCCAGCTCGCCCCAACTAGCCCCAGCGGGGGAGACCCAGTACTTC	CASSPQLAPAGETQYF
TRBV28	TRBD2	TRBJ2-5	NA	19	TGTGCCAGCAGATTGGGCCCTGGGACTAGCGGGAGGCCCCAAGAGACCCAGTACTTC	CASRLGPGTSGRPQETQYF
TRBV4-2	TRBD2	TRBJ2-7	NA	17	TGTGCCAGCAGCCAAGGGAAAACGGCGGGAGGGGACTACGAGCAGTACTTC	CASSQGKTAGGDYEQYF
TRBV2	TRBD1	TRBJ1-2	NA	11	TGTGCCAGCACGACAGGGGGTGGCTACACCTTC	CASTTGGGYTF
TRBV18	NA	TRBJ1-5	NA	14	TGTGCCAGCTCACCGGACACAGGCAATCAGCCCCAGCATTTT	CASSPDTGNQPQHF
TRBV19	NA	TRBJ2-3	NA	12	TGTGCCAGTAGTCTTCCAGGGGATACGCAGTATTTT	CASSLPGDTQYF
TRBV19	NA	TRBJ1-2	NA	17	TGTGCCAGTAGCCCCTCTCAAGAGTCTGACGCGGCCTATGGCTACACCTTC	CASSPSQESDAAYGYTF
TRBV9	TRBD1	TRBJ1-2	NA	16	TGTGCCAGCAGCGCCCACCCGGGACAGCTTCTGGGTGGCTACACCTTC	CASSAHPGQLLGGYTF
TRBV10-3	NA	TRBJ2-7	NA	15	TGTGCCATCAGTGACCCCGGGACACACCCGGACGAGCAGTACTTC	CAISDPGTHPDEQYF
TRBV11-3	NA	TRBJ2-2	NA	17	TGTGCCAGCAGCTTAGGGGGGTGGCGGGACCTGACCGGGGAGCTGTTTTTT	CASSLGGWRDLTGELFF
TRBV9	NA	TRBJ2-3	NA	15	TGTGCCAGCAGCGTAGAACTAGCCGGGACGGATACGCAGTATTTT	CASSVELAGTDTQYF
TRBV5-1	NA	TRBJ2-2	once	12	TGCGCCAGCAGCTTGCCCAACGGGGAGCTGTTTTTT	CASSLPNGELFF
TRBV19	NA	TRBJ2-3	NA	13	TGTGCCAGTAGTATAGAAGGGGGGGGTACGCAGTATTTT	CASSIEGGGTQYF
TRBV4-1	TRBD2	TRBJ2-5	once	16	TGCGCCAGCAGATTAACTAGCGAGAACAAAAAAGAGACCCAGTACTTC	CASRLTSENKKETQYF
TRBV28	NA	TRBJ2-5	NA	12	TGTGCCAGCAGTGAGTGGGAGGAGACCCAGTACTTC	CASSEWEETQYF
TRBV15	NA	TRBJ1-1	NA	13	TGTGCCACCGGGAAAACAGGTTGGACTGAAGCTTTCTTT	CATGKTGWTEAFF
TRBV11-2	NA	TRBJ2-7	NA	16	TGTGCCAGCAGCCCAGCTACCGGGACTGATGCCTACGAGCAGTACTTC	CASSPATGTDAYEQYF
TRBV5-6	NA	TRBJ2-7	NA	16	TGTGCCAGCAGCTTGGCCGTCGGGCTAGCGACCTACGAGCAGTACTTC	CASSLAVGLATYEQYF